This TCR beta chain is drawn from a study of PD-1 blockade in classical Hodgkin lymphoma. The CDR3 runs to 11 residues. CDR1 and CDR2 from the germline V gene are SGHVS and FQNEAQ. The ends were cut back, 8 bases at V and 11 bases at J, with 13 bases in the middle. Time point meaning: cycle 4 day 1 (C4D1), after 6 weeks of nivolumab. Exposure to brentuximab vedotin varied, and each patient had relapsed following autologous stem cell transplantation. Researchers report purifying CD4+ T cells from thawed PBMCs by magnetic negative selection. TCRdb's copy holds only in-frame clones and misses some; the assay was immunoSEQ multiplex PCR. Counted here are tens of thousands of clones, approximately 80% occurring once; the ten biggest clones make up about 0.6%.

The sequenced sample was CD4+ T cells from blood, obtained before the fourth cycle of nivolumab. The TCR sequence derives from a human donor with classical Hodgkin lymphoma. This chain joins TRBV7-8 and TRBJ2-1; D is perhaps TRBD1 or TRBD2 (5 bases each). Here the CDR3 reads CASGGYPQQFF. CDR3 sequence (DNA): TGTGCCAGCGGGGGATACCCCCAGCAGTTCTTC.